This T cell receptor (beta chain) was obtained from a study of tumor T cells in aggressive B-cell lymphoma. Method: immunoSEQ multiplex PCR; TCRdb's copy keeps in-frame clones and lacks some. Among about 5,600 clones, about 80% were seen once, and the ten largest hold approximately 2.7%. With 5 bases removed from V and 2 bases from J, the gap between germline ends came to 12 bases. The V gene's germline CDR1 is LNHDA and CDR2 SQIVND (reference sequence). This CDR3 contains 14 residues. The sample was tumor tissue. The TCR comes from an adult with diffuse large B cell lymphoma. The chain recombines TRBV19 with TRBJ1-2; perhaps TRBD1 as D (5 bases). The CDR3 is CASSPDSANYGYTF. The CDR3 nucleotides are TGTGCCAGTAGTCCCGACAGCGCCAACTATGGCTACACCTTC. Based on the CDR3 plus reference TRBV19 and TRBJ1-2, the full variable domain is DGGITQSPKYLFRKEGQNVTLSCEQNLNHDAMYWYRQDPGQGLRLIYYSQIVNDFQKGDIAEGYSVSREKKESFPLTVTSAQKNPTAFYLCASSPDSANYGYTFGSGTRLTVV.